This T cell receptor beta chain was recorded in a study of blood T cell repertoires in COVID-19. Study context: There were acute and convalescent COVID-19 samples, and they came from the United States, Italy and Spain. In each case, the material was cDNA or gDNA derived from T cells, B-cell-depleted T cells, or PBMCs.

Original handling: Estimated nucleated cell counts came from reference gene primer amplification. The assay was immunoSEQ multiplex PCR, and TCRdb's table has in-frame clones only and misses some. That table is the source of V, J and clone size, and D and trimming were worked out from the DNA. This sample has some 370,000 clones, with 87% found just once. Enrolled during active infection, Seattle patients were then followed longitudinally. Germline V CDR1 and CDR2: WSHSY, SAAADI. The J segment lost 3 bases and the V segment lost 2 bases, leaving 3 bases of the junction unmatched. This CDR3 contains 14 residues.

The chain links TRBV10-2 to TRBJ2-7, with 8 positions matching TRBD1. This TCR came from a woman aged 30 to 39 with COVID-19, enrolled during active disease. Sequenced: peripheral blood. CDR3 protein: CASSEGQGIYEQYF. CDR3 coding DNA: TGCGCCAGCAGTGAGGGACAGGGCATCTACGAGCAGTACTTC.